This TCR beta chain appears in the sequencing data of a study of radiation and T cells in renal cell carcinoma. Some clones are missing from TCRdb's copy, which holds only in-frame ones; the method was immunoSEQ multiplex PCR. The sample holds about 90,000 clones, around 83% seen once. Notes on this clone: Antigen specificity is unknown.

Study-level results: No pretreatment tumor biopsies were available for baseline clonotypes. From baseline, blood top tumor clonotypes peaked at 2 weeks post-radiation.

In germline, CDR1 is LNHDA, CDR2 SQIVND (reference sequence). V shed 5 bases and J 4 bases; nucleotides not matched to a gene: 5. This CDR3 has 14 residues. Indicated time point: blood 4 weeks post-SBRT, at nephrectomy. Documented treatment: 15 Gy SBRT to primary tumor, nephrectomy 4 weeks later. The source is a man aged 55 to 70 with renal cell carcinoma. The chain employs TRBV19 and TRBJ2-3; 8 bases line up with TRBD1. Sequenced material: blood, taken from a patient whose treatment included radiotherapy and nephrectomy. This CDR3 reads CASSVTGDPDTQYF. CDR3 in DNA: TGTGCCAGTAGTGTGACAGGGGATCCAGATACGCAGTATTTT.